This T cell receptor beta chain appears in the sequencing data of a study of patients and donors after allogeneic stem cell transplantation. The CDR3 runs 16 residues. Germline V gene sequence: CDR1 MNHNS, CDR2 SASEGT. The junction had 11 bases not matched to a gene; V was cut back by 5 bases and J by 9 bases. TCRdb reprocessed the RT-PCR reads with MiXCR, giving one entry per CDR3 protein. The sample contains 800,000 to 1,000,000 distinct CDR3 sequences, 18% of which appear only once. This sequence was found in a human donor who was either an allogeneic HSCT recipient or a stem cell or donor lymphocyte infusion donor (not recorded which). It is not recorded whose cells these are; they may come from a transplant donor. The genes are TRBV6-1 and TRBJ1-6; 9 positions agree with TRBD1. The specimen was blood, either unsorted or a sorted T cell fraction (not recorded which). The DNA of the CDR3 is TGTGCCAGCAGTCCGCTCGACAGGGGGTACATTTCACCCCTCCACTTT. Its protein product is CASSPLDRGYISPLHF.